The rows below give T cell receptor beta chains drawn from one sample of a study of OX40 agonist ivuxolimab in advanced cancers. Assay: immunoSEQ multiplex PCR; the TCRdb copy retains only in-frame clones and omits some. The sample has 84,000 or so clones, roughly 84% seen once; the top ten hold roughly 2.7%. The input for sequencing was CD4+ or CD8+ T cells sorted from blood, taken in a trial of the OX40 agonist ivuxolimab. These receptors were obtained from an adult with an advanced solid tumor such as melanoma, head and neck, liver or kidney cancer. Each CDR3 is given with its conserved first and last residue. Each record gives: CDR3 DNA, CDR3 protein, V gene, D gene, clone size, J gene. The D gene is left open where the match is weak. The size entry is marked missing in some rows and otherwise reads once, few, many or a size class.

CDR3nt: TGTGCCAGCAGCTCAGGATATGAAAAACTGTTTTTT
CDR3aa: CASSSGYEKLFF
v_gene: TRBV7-6
d_gene: -
abundance: -
j_gene: TRBJ1-4

CDR3nt: TGTGCCAGCAGCTTGGGAGAAAAGCAGTTCTTC
CDR3aa: CASSLGEKQFF
v_gene: TRBV5-6
d_gene: -
abundance: -
j_gene: TRBJ2-1

CDR3nt: TGTGCCAGCACCCAGAGCTCTGGGGCCAACGTCCTGACTTTC
CDR3aa: CASTQSSGANVLTF
v_gene: TRBV6-1
d_gene: -
abundance: once
j_gene: TRBJ2-6

CDR3nt: TGTGCCATGAATGACAGGGTCGACGGGGAGCTGTTTTTT
CDR3aa: CAMNDRVDGELFF
v_gene: TRBV5-4
d_gene: TRBD1
abundance: -
j_gene: TRBJ2-2

CDR3nt: TGTGCCGGGGGGACAGGGGAGAACAATGAGCAGTTCTTC
CDR3aa: CAGGTGENNEQFF
v_gene: TRBV19
d_gene: TRBD1
abundance: -
j_gene: TRBJ2-1

CDR3nt: TGTGCCAGCAGCTTCGGGACTAGCGGGGGAGGGAATGAGCAGTTCTTC
CDR3aa: CASSFGTSGGGNEQFF
v_gene: TRBV5-4
d_gene: TRBD2
abundance: -
j_gene: TRBJ2-1

CDR3nt: TGTGCCAGTGGGCGGGAGCAGTACTTC
CDR3aa: CASGREQYF
v_gene: TRBV6-6
d_gene: -
abundance: -
j_gene: TRBJ2-7

CDR3nt: TGCAGCGCCGCCAACAGATTTAGCGGACGCCAAGAGACCCAGTACTTC
CDR3aa: CSAANRFSGRQETQYF
v_gene: TRBV29-1
d_gene: -
abundance: once
j_gene: TRBJ2-5

CDR3nt: TGCGCCAGCAGCCAGGGGACAGGAGCTAATGAAAAACTGTTTTTT
CDR3aa: CASSQGTGANEKLFF
v_gene: TRBV4-3
d_gene: TRBD1
abundance: -
j_gene: TRBJ1-4

CDR3nt: TGTGCCAGCAGCCAAGAAGGAAAAGGGGCCTCTAACTATGGCTACACCTTC
CDR3aa: CASSQEGKGASNYGYTF
v_gene: TRBV14
d_gene: -
abundance: -
j_gene: TRBJ1-2

CDR3nt: TGTGCCAGCAGGACAACCGGGACAGGGAGGAATGAGCAGTTCTTC
CDR3aa: CASRTTGTGRNEQFF
v_gene: TRBV6-5
d_gene: TRBD1
abundance: -
j_gene: TRBJ2-1

CDR3nt: TGTGCCAGCAGCCTCCCGGGACAGGCCATCTACGAGCAGTACTTC
CDR3aa: CASSLPGQAIYEQYF
v_gene: TRBV7-2
d_gene: TRBD1
abundance: -
j_gene: TRBJ2-7

CDR3nt: TGCGCCAGCAGCTTGACAGGGGACACTGAAGCTTTCTTT
CDR3aa: CASSLTGDTEAFF
v_gene: TRBV5-1
d_gene: TRBD1
abundance: -
j_gene: TRBJ1-1

CDR3nt: TGTGCCAGCAGCCCTGGGGAAGGGCTGAACACTGAAGCTTTCTTT
CDR3aa: CASSPGEGLNTEAFF
v_gene: TRBV4-2
d_gene: -
abundance: once
j_gene: TRBJ1-1

CDR3nt: TGTGCCAGCAGCTTCCGGGACATAGCCTCCTACGAGCAGTACTTC
CDR3aa: CASSFRDIASYEQYF
v_gene: TRBV5-4
d_gene: -
abundance: once
j_gene: TRBJ2-7

CDR3nt: TGCAGCGTTGAAGGGGGGACAGGGGGCGAGATAGAGACCCAGTACTTC
CDR3aa: CSVEGGTGGEIETQYF
v_gene: TRBV29-1
d_gene: TRBD1
abundance: -
j_gene: TRBJ2-5

CDR3nt: TGTGCCACCAGCAGAGAACGGGCAGGTTCATACCAGCCCCAGCATTTT
CDR3aa: CATSRERAGSYQPQHF
v_gene: TRBV15
d_gene: -
abundance: few
j_gene: TRBJ1-5

CDR3nt: TGTGCCAGCAGCTTCACCAACACCGGGGAGCTGTTTTTT
CDR3aa: CASSFTNTGELFF
v_gene: TRBV7-8
d_gene: -
abundance: once
j_gene: TRBJ2-2

CDR3nt: TGTGCCAGTTCTGGACAGGGAGAAAACTATGGCTACACCTTC
CDR3aa: CASSGQGENYGYTF
v_gene: TRBV19
d_gene: TRBD1
abundance: -
j_gene: TRBJ1-2

CDR3nt: TGTGCCAGCAGCTCCCAAACTCGGGGTAATGAGCAGTTCTTC
CDR3aa: CASSSQTRGNEQFF
v_gene: TRBV7-3
d_gene: -
abundance: -
j_gene: TRBJ2-1

CDR3nt: TGTGCCAGCAGCTCAAATCTCGGACAGAACTACAATGAGCAGTTCTTC
CDR3aa: CASSSNLGQNYNEQFF
v_gene: TRBV5-4
d_gene: -
abundance: -
j_gene: TRBJ2-1

CDR3nt: TGCGCCAGCAGCTCACAGGGGAACGCGCACAATGAGCAGTTCTTC
CDR3aa: CASSSQGNAHNEQFF
v_gene: TRBV5-1
d_gene: TRBD1
abundance: -
j_gene: TRBJ2-1

CDR3nt: TGTGCCAGCAGTGGGTTCCCGATTCAAGCAGATGGCTACACCTTC
CDR3aa: CASSGFPIQADGYTF
v_gene: TRBV2
d_gene: -
abundance: once
j_gene: TRBJ1-2

CDR3nt: TGTGCCAGCAGTTTCCCTTACGGACAGGCGCATGGAAACACCATATATTTT
CDR3aa: CASSFPYGQAHGNTIYF
v_gene: TRBV28
d_gene: TRBD1
abundance: -
j_gene: TRBJ1-3

CDR3nt: TGTGCCAGCAGATTCATAGGGGGAGCTTTCTTT
CDR3aa: CASRFIGGAFF
v_gene: TRBV28
d_gene: -
abundance: -
j_gene: TRBJ1-1

CDR3nt: TGTGCCAGCAGTCTACAAGTCGGTGCTGGCTACACCTTC
CDR3aa: CASSLQVGAGYTF
v_gene: TRBV7-3
d_gene: -
abundance: -
j_gene: TRBJ1-2

CDR3nt: TGTGCCAGCAGACGCGGACAGACAAACTATGGCTACACCTTC
CDR3aa: CASRRGQTNYGYTF
v_gene: TRBV6-5
d_gene: -
abundance: few
j_gene: TRBJ1-2

CDR3nt: TGTGCCAGCAGCTTCCCGGCAGCTCGGACGGAGACCCAGTACTTC
CDR3aa: CASSFPAARTETQYF
v_gene: TRBV5-4
d_gene: -
abundance: -
j_gene: TRBJ2-5

CDR3nt: TGTGCCAGCAGCCAGGGACAGGGGGTGACCTACGAGCAGTACTTC
CDR3aa: CASSQGQGVTYEQYF
v_gene: TRBV5-4
d_gene: TRBD1
abundance: -
j_gene: TRBJ2-7

CDR3nt: TGTGCCAGTAGCCGGGGCACAGATACGCAGTATTTT
CDR3aa: CASSRGTDTQYF
v_gene: TRBV19
d_gene: -
abundance: -
j_gene: TRBJ2-3

CDR3nt: TGCAGCGTTAGACAGTTGGGGGTAATGGAGCAGTACTTC
CDR3aa: CSVRQLGVMEQYF
v_gene: TRBV29-1
d_gene: -
abundance: -
j_gene: TRBJ2-7

CDR3nt: TGCAGCGTTCTCTACGCGACCCCCCACACAGATACGCAGTATTTT
CDR3aa: CSVLYATPHTDTQYF
v_gene: TRBV29-1
d_gene: -
abundance: -
j_gene: TRBJ2-3

CDR3nt: TGTGCCAGCAGTCCAAGACTAGCGGGGACAGAGACCCAGTACTTC
CDR3aa: CASSPRLAGTETQYF
v_gene: TRBV28
d_gene: TRBD2
abundance: once
j_gene: TRBJ2-5

CDR3nt: TGTGCCAGCAGCTTCAGGGCCGGGGAGCTGTTTTTT
CDR3aa: CASSFRAGELFF
v_gene: TRBV9
d_gene: -
abundance: -
j_gene: TRBJ2-2

CDR3nt: TGTGCCAGCCGAACTCGGGGGGGGGCGAACCCACCCCTCCACTTT
CDR3aa: CASRTRGGANPPLHF
v_gene: TRBV28
d_gene: -
abundance: -
j_gene: TRBJ1-6

CDR3nt: TGCGCCAGCACCCCAGGGCGGGGGGAATCCGGGGAGCTGTTTTTT
CDR3aa: CASTPGRGESGELFF
v_gene: TRBV5-1
d_gene: TRBD2
abundance: -
j_gene: TRBJ2-2

CDR3nt: TGTGCCAGCAATACTAGACAGGGACGGGACAATGAGCAGTTCTTC
CDR3aa: CASNTRQGRDNEQFF
v_gene: TRBV2
d_gene: TRBD1
abundance: once
j_gene: TRBJ2-1

CDR3nt: TGTGCCGCCCCCCGGGACAAATTCGACACTGAAGCTTTCTTT
CDR3aa: CAAPRDKFDTEAFF
v_gene: TRBV12-5
d_gene: -
abundance: -
j_gene: TRBJ1-1

CDR3nt: TGTGCCAGCATCGACATGATGAACACTGAAGCTTTCTTT
CDR3aa: CASIDMMNTEAFF
v_gene: TRBV5-6
d_gene: -
abundance: once
j_gene: TRBJ1-1